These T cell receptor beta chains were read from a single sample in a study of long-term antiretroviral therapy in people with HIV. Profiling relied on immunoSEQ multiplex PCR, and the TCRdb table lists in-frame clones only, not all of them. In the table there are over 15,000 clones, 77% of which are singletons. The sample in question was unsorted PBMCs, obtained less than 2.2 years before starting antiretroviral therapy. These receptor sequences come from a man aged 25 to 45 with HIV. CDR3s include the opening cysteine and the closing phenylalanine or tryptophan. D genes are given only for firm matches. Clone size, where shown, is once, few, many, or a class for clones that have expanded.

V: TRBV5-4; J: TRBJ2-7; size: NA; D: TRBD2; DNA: TGTGCCAGCAGCTTCGGGACTAGCGGGAGTTCCTACGAGCAGTACTTC; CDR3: CASSFGTSGSSYEQYF
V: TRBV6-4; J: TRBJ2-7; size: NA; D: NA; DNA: TGTGCCAGCAGTGAGTACGAGAACTACGAGCAGTACTTC; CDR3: CASSEYENYEQYF
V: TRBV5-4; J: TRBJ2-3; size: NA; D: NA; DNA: TGTGCCAGCAGCCGAAGCGGCGGTACCGATACGCAGTATTTT; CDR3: CASSRSGGTDTQYF
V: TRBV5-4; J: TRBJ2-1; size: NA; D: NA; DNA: TGTGCCAGCAGCCAGGCCCGGGACCCCCTCTACAATGAGCAGTTCTTC; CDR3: CASSQARDPLYNEQFF
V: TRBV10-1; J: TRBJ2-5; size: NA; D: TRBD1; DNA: TGCGCCAGCAGTGTGGGACAGGGTCTAGAGACCCAGTACTTC; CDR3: CASSVGQGLETQYF
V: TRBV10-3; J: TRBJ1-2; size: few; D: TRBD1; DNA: TGTGCCATCAGGTTTGACAGGGGGCCGATCTATGGCTACACCTTC; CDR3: CAIRFDRGPIYGYTF
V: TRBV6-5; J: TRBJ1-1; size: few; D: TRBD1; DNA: TGTGCCAGCAGTCCCGACAGGGCAACGGCTGAAGCTTTCTTT; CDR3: CASSPDRATAEAFF
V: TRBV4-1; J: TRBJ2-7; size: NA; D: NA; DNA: TGCGCCAGCAGCCAAGATCTTACCAGGGTCTCTACGTTGGGCGAGCAGTACTTC; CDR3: CASSQDLTRVSTLGEQYF
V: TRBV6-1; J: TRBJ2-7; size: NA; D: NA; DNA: TGTGCCAGCAGCCCTCCTGGGTCCTACGAGCAGTACTTC; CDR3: CASSPPGSYEQYF
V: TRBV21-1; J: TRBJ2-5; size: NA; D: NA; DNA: TGTGCCAGCAGCAAAGCAATGTCAGGGGGAGGGGAGACCCAGTACTTC; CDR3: CASSKAMSGGGETQYF
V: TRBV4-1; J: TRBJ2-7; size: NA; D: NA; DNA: TGCGCCAGCAGCCCCGGTTTGCTAGCGAACGAGCAGTACTTC; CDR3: CASSPGLLANEQYF
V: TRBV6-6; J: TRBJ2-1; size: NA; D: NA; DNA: TGTGCCAGCAGTTACTCGGGCGACACGGTGGATAATGAGCAGTTCTTC; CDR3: CASSYSGDTVDNEQFF
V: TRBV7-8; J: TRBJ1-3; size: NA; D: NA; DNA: TGTGCCAGCAGCTCCCCGGGGCACTCTGGAAACACCATATATTTT; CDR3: CASSSPGHSGNTIYF
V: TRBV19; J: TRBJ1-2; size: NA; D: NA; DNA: TGTGCCAGTAGTATAGGCCTCTCGGATGGCTACACCTTC; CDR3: CASSIGLSDGYTF
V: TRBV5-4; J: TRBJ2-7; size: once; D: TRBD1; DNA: TGTGCCAGCAGCACGGGACAGGGGGGCTACGAGCAGTACTTC; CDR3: CASSTGQGGYEQYF
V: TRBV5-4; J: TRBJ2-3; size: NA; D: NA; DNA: TGTGCCAGCAGTTACAGGGATACCACAGATACGCAGTATTTT; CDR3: CASSYRDTTDTQYF
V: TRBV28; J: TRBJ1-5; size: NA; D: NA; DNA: TGTGCCAGCACTACCCTCTTACCCAATCAGCCCCAGCATTTT; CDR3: CASTTLLPNQPQHF
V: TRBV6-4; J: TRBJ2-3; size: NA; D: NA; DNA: TGTGCCAGCAGCCAGTCCGGGTCAGATACGCAGTATTTT; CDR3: CASSQSGSDTQYF
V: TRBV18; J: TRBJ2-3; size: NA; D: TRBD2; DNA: TGTGCCAGCTCCGACTCTAGCGGGGGACCAGATACGCAGTATTTT; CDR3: CASSDSSGGPDTQYF
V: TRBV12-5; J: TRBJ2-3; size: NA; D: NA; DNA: TGTGCTAGTGGTTTGGGGCGAAAGGGGAGCCCGGGCACAGATACGCAGTATTTT; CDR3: CASGLGRKGSPGTDTQYF
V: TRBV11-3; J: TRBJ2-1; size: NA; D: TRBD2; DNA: TGTGCCAGCAGCAAGGGAGGGCTAGCGGGAGGCAGGAACAATGAGCAGTTCTTC; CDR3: CASSKGGLAGGRNNEQFF
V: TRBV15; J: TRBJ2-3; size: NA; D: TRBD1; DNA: TGTGCCACCAGCAGAGATAAAGGGACAGGGTCAGATACGCAGTATTTT; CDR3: CATSRDKGTGSDTQYF
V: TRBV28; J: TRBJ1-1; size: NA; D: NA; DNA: TGTGCCAGCAGTCGTGATTTGAACACTGAAGCTTTCTTT; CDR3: CASSRDLNTEAFF
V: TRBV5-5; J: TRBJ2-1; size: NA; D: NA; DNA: TGTGCCAGCAGCTTGTGGGGGGGCGTCGGGAATGAGCAGTTCTTC; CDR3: CASSLWGGVGNEQFF
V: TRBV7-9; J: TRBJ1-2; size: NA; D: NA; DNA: TGTGCCAGCAGCTTAGCCTGGGGGGATGGCTACACCTTC; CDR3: CASSLAWGDGYTF
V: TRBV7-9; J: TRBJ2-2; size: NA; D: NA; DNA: TGTGCCAGCAGCTCCCCCCGATACACCGGGGAGCTGTTTTTT; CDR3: CASSSPRYTGELFF
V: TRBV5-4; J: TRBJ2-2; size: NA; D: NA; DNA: TGTGCCAGCAGCTTGGATGACACCGGGGAGCTGTTTTTT; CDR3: CASSLDDTGELFF
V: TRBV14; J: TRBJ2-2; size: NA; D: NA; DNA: TGTGCCAGCAGCCCATTTGATCTAGTCACCGGGGAGCTGTTTTTT; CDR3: CASSPFDLVTGELFF
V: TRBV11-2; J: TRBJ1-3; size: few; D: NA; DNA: TGTGCCAGCAGCTTAGGCGGCTACTCTGGAAACACCATATATTTT; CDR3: CASSLGGYSGNTIYF
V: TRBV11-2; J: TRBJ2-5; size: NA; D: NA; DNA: TGTGCCAGCAGGATACAGGGGAGGGAGACCCAGTACTTC; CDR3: CASRIQGRETQYF
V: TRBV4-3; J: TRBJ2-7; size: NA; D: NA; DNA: TGCGCCAGCAGCCAAGATACGTCGGGGTACGAGCAGTACTTC; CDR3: CASSQDTSGYEQYF
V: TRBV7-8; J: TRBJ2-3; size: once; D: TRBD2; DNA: TGTGCCAGCAGCCTAAGCCCTCCAGCGGGAGAGATATTT; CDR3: CASSLSPPAGEIF
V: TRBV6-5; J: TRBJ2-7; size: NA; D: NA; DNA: TGTGCCAGCAGTCGGGACCCCGACTACGAGCAGTACTTC; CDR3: CASSRDPDYEQYF
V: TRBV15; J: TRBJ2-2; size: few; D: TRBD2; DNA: TGTGCCACCAGCAGAGAACCTAGCGGGAACACCGGGGAGCTGTTTTTT; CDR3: CATSREPSGNTGELFF
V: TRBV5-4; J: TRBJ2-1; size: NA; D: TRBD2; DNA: TGTGCCAGCAGCGTCGGGACTACCTCGAGTGAGCAGTTCTTC; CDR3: CASSVGTTSSEQFF
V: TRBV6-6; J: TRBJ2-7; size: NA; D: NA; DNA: TGTGCCAGCGGAAATACCCCCCTCTACGAGCAGTACTTC; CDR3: CASGNTPLYEQYF
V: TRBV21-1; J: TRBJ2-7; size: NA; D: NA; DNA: TGTGCCAGCAGCAAATGTGGGATAAAGGACGGATCCTACGAGCAGTACTTC; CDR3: CASSKCGIKDGSYEQYF
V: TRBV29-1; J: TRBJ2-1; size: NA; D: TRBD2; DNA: TGCAGCGTTGTAGCGGGAGTGCTCAATGAGCAGTTCTTC; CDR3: CSVVAGVLNEQFF
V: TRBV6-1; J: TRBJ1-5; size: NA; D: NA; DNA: TGTGCCAGCAGTGAACAGGGGACTCAGCCCCAGCATTTT; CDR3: CASSEQGTQPQHF
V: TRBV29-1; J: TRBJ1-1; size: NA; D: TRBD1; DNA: TGCAGCGGGAGACAGGGGAACACTGAAGCTTTCTTT; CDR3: CSGRQGNTEAFF
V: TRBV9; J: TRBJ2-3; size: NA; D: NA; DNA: TGTGCCAGCAGCGTAGAGGGGGTACCCACAGATACGCAGTATTTT; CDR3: CASSVEGVPTDTQYF
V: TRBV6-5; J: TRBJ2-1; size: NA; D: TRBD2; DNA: TGTGCCAGCAGCCCTCTAGCGGGAGAGGGGCAGTTCTTC; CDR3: CASSPLAGEGQFF
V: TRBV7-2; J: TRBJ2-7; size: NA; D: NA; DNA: TGTGCCAGCAGCTTAGGGCCAAAACTCCACGAGCAGTACTTC; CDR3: CASSLGPKLHEQYF
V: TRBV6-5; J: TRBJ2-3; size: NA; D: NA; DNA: TGTGCCAGCAGCCCCGGACTTTTGACAGATACGCAGTATTTT; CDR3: CASSPGLLTDTQYF
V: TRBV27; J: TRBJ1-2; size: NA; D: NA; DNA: TGTGCCAGCAGTTTACTTGGGGGGGGCGCGGGTGGCTACACCTTC; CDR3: CASSLLGGGAGGYTF
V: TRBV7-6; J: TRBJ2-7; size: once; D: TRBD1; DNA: TGTGCCAGCAGCCTAGGCACGGGACAGGGGGCTAACGAGCAGTACTTC; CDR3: CASSLGTGQGANEQYF
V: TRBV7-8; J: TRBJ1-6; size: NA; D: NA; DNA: TGTGCCAGCAGCCCCACTAAGTCCGGCTCCTATAATTCACCCCTCCACTTT; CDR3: CASSPTKSGSYNSPLHF